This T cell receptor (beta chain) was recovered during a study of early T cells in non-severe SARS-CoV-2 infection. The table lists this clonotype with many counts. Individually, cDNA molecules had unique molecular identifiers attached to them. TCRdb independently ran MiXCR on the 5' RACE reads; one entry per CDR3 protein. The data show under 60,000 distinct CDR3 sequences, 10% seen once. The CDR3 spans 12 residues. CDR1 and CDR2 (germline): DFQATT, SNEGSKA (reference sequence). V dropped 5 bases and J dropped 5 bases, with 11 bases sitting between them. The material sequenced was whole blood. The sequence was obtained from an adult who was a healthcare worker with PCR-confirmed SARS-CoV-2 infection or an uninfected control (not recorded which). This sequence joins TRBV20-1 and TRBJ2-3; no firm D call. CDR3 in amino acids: CSAPMVGDTQYF. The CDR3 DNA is TGCAGTGCTCCCATGGTGGGAGATACGCAGTATTTT.